The entry that follows covers one T cell receptor (beta chain) sequence. What this receptor recognizes is not known. No much larger clone exists at a distance of one base, and base qualities are not known. Each collaborating institution followed its own protocols to collect whole blood in K2EDTA tubes. For TCRbeta analysis, collaborators shipped samples as frozen whole blood, isolated PBMCs, or DNA extracted from either of those sample types. This record comes from a study of blood T cell repertoires in COVID-19 (dated by TCRdb to the early 2020s). Background for the entire study: The collaborator samples originated in the United States, Italy and Spain and spanned the acute and convalescent phases of COVID-19. Nearly every sample came with metadata listing a de-identified subject ID, COVID-19 status, age in years and sex. Where available, HLA class I and class II types were obtained from metadata supplied by the sample provider rather than from assay-based typing. Deeply sampled blood TCRbeta repertoires from subjects exposed to, actively infected with, or recovered from COVID-19 were included in the dataset. The repertoires were released in a freely available public database meant as a resource for research on the immune response to SARS-CoV-2. The material from the prospective study consisted of cDNA or gDNA derived from T cells, B-cell-depleted T cells, or PBMCs. Samples came from the ongoing ImmuneRACE study (first 160 participants) plus 1,254 subjects from 6 global collaborators. Broad study findings and their caveats: The amount of clinical and demographic metadata varied by source and participant and was provided uncurated.

The CDR3 contains 15 residues, cysteine and phenylalanine counted. Only the CDR3 DNA stays, 45 bases, in frame from base 1. Compared with germline, V lacks 4 bases and J lacks 8 bases; bases without a gene match: 7. CDR1 SGHRS and CDR2 YFSETQ are derived from the germline V gene. TCRbeta CDR3 regions were amplified from genomic DNA using the immunoSEQ Assay, a bias-controlled multiplex PCR. The authors' analysis ran thus. Nucleated cell counts per sample were estimated from amplification of reference gene primers within the assay. Sequence reads were collapsed and filtered to measure the absolute abundance of every unique TCRbeta CDR3 rearrangement. For each sample, productive Simpson clonality was calculated by taking the square root of Simpson's diversity index across productive rearrangements. The immuneACCESS repertoire file appears here via TCRdb, limited to in-frame rearrangements. These files lack a portion of the clones; in checked studies, under half of the deficit traces to unresolved V genes, and the cause of the others is not known. V and J calls plus clone size are reproduced from that table; the DNA served to infer D and trimming. This sample is represented by 270,000 or so clones; roughly 79% of them were singletons. The ten top clones hold around 2.9% of the sample.

This chain joins TRBV5-1 to TRBJ2-7; 15 bases in the junction line up with TRBD2. The TCR comes from a woman in her sixties or seventies with active or convalescent COVID-19. Sample: peripheral blood. CDR3 reads: CASSQGTSGGSKQYF. The nucleotide sequence is TGCGCCAGCAGCCAAGGGACTAGCGGGGGGTCGAAGCAGTACTTC.